Sequencing of this T cell receptor (beta chain) was carried out in a study of T-cell memory formation after mild COVID-19. One entry per CDR3 protein, called by TCRdb with MiXCR from the 5' RACE reads. The sample carries a few hundred thousand distinct CDR3 sequences, around 8% recorded once. Sample: PBMCs or a T cell subset sorted from them (not recorded which). The sequence derives from a young man who had mild COVID-19 (a few samples of this study predate the infection). Cell type and time point are not known.

CDR3 loop: CASSHRTSGALVNEQFF. CDR3 DNA sequence: TGCGCCAGCAGCCACCGGACTAGCGGGGCTCTGGTCAATGAGCAGTTCTTC. The chain employs TRBV5-1 and TRBJ2-1, with 12 bases identical to TRBD2. The germline V gene has CDR1 SGHRS and CDR2 YFSETQ. The CDR3 extends over 17 amino acids. J gave up 6 bases and V 4 bases, and 11 bases lay outside the gene matches. Complete variable domain (other parts from reference TRBV5-1 and TRBJ2-1): KAGVTQTPRYLIKTRGQQVTLSCSPISGHRSVSWYQQTPGQGLQFLFEYFSETQRNKGNFPGRFSGRQFSNSRSEMNVSTLELGDSALYLCASSHRTSGALVNEQFFGPGTRLTVL.